The 11 T cell receptor beta chains below all came from one sample that was sequenced in a study of blood T cell repertoires in COVID-19. Using immunoSEQ multiplex PCR, the repertoire was profiled, and TCRdb retains in-frame clones only, with some absent. The table lists 200,000 to 300,000 clones, roughly 89% of them singletons. Specimen: PBMCs or T cells enriched from blood (not recorded which). Source of these receptors: a woman in her twenties or thirties with acute COVID-19.

This rearrangement joins TRBV3-1 (or the pseudogene TRBV3-2) to TRBJ1-6; perhaps TRBD1 as D (5 bases). This CDR3 comprises 16 residues. The V end lost 3 bases, the J end lost 6 bases, and 15 bases lay between the germline ends. Germline values: CDR1 LGHDT, CDR2 YNNKEL (reference sequence). The CDR3 here is CASSQMPGQGNSPLHF. CDR3 nucleotide sequence: TGTGCCAGCAGCCAGATGCCAGGACAAGGTAATTCACCCCTCCACTTT.

The rearrangement uses TRBV19 and TRBJ1-3, with D possibly being TRBD1 (6 bases). This CDR3 comprises 14 residues. The V end lost 5 bases, the J end lost 4 bases, and 12 bases lay between the germline ends. In germline, CDR1 is LNHDA, CDR2 SQIVND (reference sequence). The CDR3, as DNA: TGTGCCAGTAGTGTGGGGACAAGCGGAAACACCATATATTTT. Translating it yields CASSVGTSGNTIYF.

The rearrangement uses TRBV10-1 and TRBJ2-7, with TRBD2 matching 8 bases. The CDR3 is 16 amino acids. Trimming at V came to 0 bases and at J to 3 bases, leaving 7 bases not matched to a gene. Looked up from germline, CDR1 is WNHNN and CDR2 is SYGVQD (reference sequence). For the CDR3, the DNA is TGCGCCAGCAGTGAGTCGGGGTTAGCGGGGCGCTACGAGCAGTACTTC. Its protein is CASSESGLAGRYEQYF.

The chain recombines TRBV7-2 with TRBJ1-6; possibly TRBD1 for D (6 bases). V was trimmed by 6 bases and J by 2 bases, leaving 11 bases between them. Germline-derived CDR1 and CDR2 are SGHTA and FQGNSA. This CDR3 contains 15 residues. CDR3 region: CASRPRTAYNSPLHF. CDR3 bases: TGTGCCAGCAGGCCACGGACAGCCTATAATTCACCCCTCCACTTT.

The V call is TRBV28, the J call TRBJ1-5; D gene uncertain. Per germline, CDR1 MDHEN and CDR2 SYDVKM. This CDR3 spans 12 amino acids. V was cut by 1 base and J by 6 bases, with 4 bases left in between. The CDR3 reads CASSLSVQPQHF. For the CDR3, the DNA is TGTGCCAGCAGTTTATCGGTTCAGCCCCAGCATTTT.

This sequence joins TRBV12-3 or TRBV12-4 and TRBJ1-1, with D possibly being TRBD1 (5 bases). CDR3 length equals 12 residues. With 2 bases removed from V and 8 bases from J, the gap between germline ends came to 9 bases. CDR3 coding DNA: TGTGCCAGCAGTTTAAGCAGGGTGGAAGCTTTCTTT. Translation: CASSLSRVEAFF.

This clone was seen only once. Here the CDR3 reads CASSHPGSGTPHGYTF. CDR3 nucleotide sequence: TGCGCCAGCAGTCACCCCGGATCAGGGACACCCCATGGCTACACCTTC. This chain links TRBV23-1 with TRBJ1-2; possibly TRBD1 for D (6 bases). TRBV23-1 is assigned to the ORF class and has an uncertain function. V was cut by 3 bases and J by 6 bases, with 20 bases left in between. CDR3 length equals 16 residues.

This sequence joins TRBV5-6 and TRBJ1-6; D gene ambiguous. Trimming removed 4 bases from V and 7 bases from J, with 18 bases in between. Germline V gene sequence: CDR1 SGHDT, CDR2 YYEEEE. The CDR3 totals 16 residues. In DNA form, the CDR3 reads TGTGCCAGCAGCCGAGGGCCGCGACATATGAATTCACCCCTCCACTTT. Encoded protein: CASSRGPRHMNSPLHF.

This clone was counted between two and nine times. The V call is TRBV4-3, the J call TRBJ1-4; D perhaps matches TRBD1 (6 bases). Trimming left V 3 bases short and J 5 bases short, with 16 bases between. CDR3 length: 16 residues. Germline lookup yields CDR1 LGHNA and CDR2 YSLEER. The CDR3 sequence: CASSQDHREGNEKLFF. The CDR3 DNA sequence: TGCGCCAGCAGCCAGGACCACAGGGAGGGAAATGAAAAACTGTTTTTT.

V is TRBV10-2 and J is TRBJ1-3; 8 positions match TRBD1. CDR3 length equals 14 residues. The trim removed 4 bases at V and 3 bases at J, leaving 2 bases unmatched. Germline-derived CDR1 and CDR2 are WSHSY and SAAADI. The CDR3 nucleotides read TGCGCCAGCAGTGGACAGGGGAATGGAAACACCATATATTTT. Its translation: CASSGQGNGNTIYF.

This clone was observed once. The chain uses TRBV18 and TRBJ1-1, with 9 bases lining up with TRBD1. CDR1 is KGHSH and CDR2 is LQKENI in the germline V gene. This CDR3 comprises 13 residues. After removal of 0 bases from V and 12 bases from J, the junction contained 5 bases not matched to a gene. The CDR3 here is CASSPPGQGGTFF. Here the CDR3 DNA reads TGTGCCAGCTCACCACCGGGACAGGGCGGAACTTTCTTT.